Listed here are 6 T cell receptor beta chains from one sample, sequenced in a study of CD4 T cells in relation to SARS-CoV-2 and coronaviruses. Assay used: immunoSEQ multiplex PCR; TCRdb lists only in-frame clones, some missing. The table records 58,000 or so clones, 92% of them present only once. Sequenced: naive CD4+ T cells from PBMCs. Subset described: naive CD4+ T cells isolated by negative enrichment. The receptors were sampled from an adult with COVID-19.

The chain combines TRBV5-6 with TRBJ1-1; D remains unclear. The germline V gene has CDR1 SGHDT and CDR2 YYEEEE. V was clipped by 0 bases and J by 3 bases, with 15 bases between them. This CDR3 has 16 residues. CDR3 sequence: CASSLVYTGRHTEAFF. The CDR3 DNA follows: TGTGCCAGCAGCTTGGTTTACACCGGGCGCCACACTGAAGCTTTCTTT.

The chain has TRBV4-1 and TRBJ2-7; a weak D match, TRBD2 (7 bases). The V gene lost 5 bases and the J gene lost 2 bases, with 22 bases spanning the gap. The CDR3 is 17 residues long. The germline V gene has CDR1 MGHRA and CDR2 YSYEKL. The DNA for the CDR3 is TGCGCCAGCAGCGCCCGGGACAACGGGAGGCCCCCCTACGAGCAGTACTTC. It specifies CASSARDNGRPPYEQYF.

This chain links TRBV15 with TRBJ2-1; maybe TRBD2 (6 bases). V lost 0 bases to trimming and J lost 2 bases, with 11 bases between them. This CDR3 region has 16 residues. Per germline, CDR1 LNHNV and CDR2 YYDKDF (reference sequence). The DNA of the CDR3 is TGTGCCACCAGCAGAGATCGGGGACTCCCCTACAATGAGCAGTTCTTC. This gives the protein CATSRDRGLPYNEQFF.

The chain couples TRBV4-2 to TRBJ2-1; 10 bases align to TRBD2. Per germline, CDR1 LGHNA and CDR2 YNFKEQ. This CDR3 has 19 amino acids. The J segment lost 10 bases and the V segment lost 1 base, leaving 19 bases of the junction unmatched. The CDR3 here is CASSQGPRLAGERWEEQFF. The CDR3 bases are TGTGCCAGCAGCCAAGGTCCTCGGCTAGCGGGAGAGCGGTGGGAAGAGCAGTTCTTC.

The chain couples TRBV28 to TRBJ2-5; 10 nucleotides agree with TRBD2. Germline V CDR1 and CDR2: MDHEN, SYDVKM. This CDR3 is 14 amino acids long. With V trimmed by 4 bases and J by 5 bases, 4 bases remained unmatched. The CDR3 reads CASSSLAGVETQYF. CDR3 DNA sequence: TGTGCCAGCAGTTCTCTAGCGGGAGTGGAGACCCAGTACTTC.

The chain couples TRBV7-2 to TRBJ2-7; D is perhaps TRBD2 (6 bases). V was shortened by 1 base and J by 0 bases, with 10 bases between the two germline ends. Germline V gives CDR1 SGHTA, CDR2 FQGNSA. The CDR3 spans 15 residues. The CDR3 sequence is CASSLVVTSSYEQYF. The CDR3 DNA reads as TGTGCCAGCAGCTTAGTGGTGACTAGCTCCTACGAGCAGTACTTC.